This T cell receptor (beta chain) was observed in a study of T cells after yellow fever vaccination. The study's findings and limits: There was a small share of clonotypes that showed up in both the CD4 and CD8 compartments. Highly abundant clonotypes carried over from the bulk population could end up in FACS-sorted repertoires as contaminants. Faster peaking, at day 5 versus 15, marked a secondary response that was weaker. Once the booster was given, most primary-vaccination clones reappeared, at about 96% for CD4 and roughly 86% for CD8.

Each CDR3 protein is one row after TCRdb ran MiXCR on the 5' RACE reads. The table lists around 320,000 distinct CDR3 sequences, roughly 9% of them singletons. This clonotype has ten or more counts. Its cognate antigen is unknown. One junction end does not reproduce the germline sequence, and a read error may be involved. This CDR3 has 15 residues. Germline loops: CDR1 SGHRS, CDR2 YFSETQ. The TCR was taken from a young man who received the YFV17D yellow fever vaccine. The chain employs TRBV5-1 and TRBJ1-1; 10 bases match TRBD1. Sequenced here: CD4+ T cells sorted from PBMCs, sampled 5 days after the yellow fever booster vaccination. Written as DNA, the CDR3 is TGCGCCAGCAGCTCAGAGGGACAGGGGAACGCTGAAGCTTTCTTT. It specifies CASSSEGQGNAEAFF.